Listed here is a single T cell receptor (beta chain). The data belong to a study of T cell changes during pregnancy in multiple sclerosis. The length of the CDR3 is 19 residues. The V gene's germline CDR1 is MNHEY and CDR2 SMNVEV (reference sequence). J lost 0 bases, V lost 10 bases, and 15 bases had no gene match. Generated by immunoSEQ multiplex PCR, the TCRdb table keeps only in-frame clones and is missing some. The sample holds approximately 41,000 clones, about 90% seen once. Material: CD4+ T cells from peripheral blood mononuclear cells, obtained in the second trimester of pregnancy. V is TRBV27 and J is TRBJ2-3, with TRBD2 matching 14 bases. This TCR was recovered from a female donor with multiple sclerosis, enrolled in a pregnancy study. CDR3 in amino acids: CATTLGTSGSILSTDTQYF. CDR3 in DNA: TGTGCCACCACCTTAGGGACTAGCGGGAGTATCCTTAGCACAGATACGCAGTATTTT.